The 6 T cell receptor beta chains listed next were all sequenced from one sample in a study of CD8+ T cells in alopecia areata. RNA was extracted and reverse transcribed into cDNA as the sequencing template. The protocol was immunoSEQ multiplex PCR, while the TCRdb copy is restricted to in-frame clones and leaves out a portion. The sample lists fewer than 40,000 clones, less than 75% occurring once. Sequencing was done on a sample of NKG2D-high CD8+ T cells sorted from blood. These receptor sequences come from a human donor with alopecia areata.

This chain joins TRBV29-1 and TRBJ2-5; D not resolved. V lost 4 bases and J lost 5, with 8 bases in between. Germline assignment: CDR1 SQVTM and CDR2 ANQGSEA. The CDR3 runs to 11 residues. CDR3 amino acids: CSVGRRETQYF. The CDR3 DNA reads as TGCAGCGTTGGCCGGCGGGAGACCCAGTACTTC.

This rearrangement joins TRBV4-1 to TRBJ2-1; possible D gene TRBD1, 6 bases. V was shortened by 2 bases and J by 7 bases, with 15 bases between the two germline ends. The germline CDR1 and CDR2 sequences are MGHRA and YSYEKL. The CDR3 is made up of 15 amino acids. The CDR3 region has the DNA TGCGCCAGCAGCCAACTGCAGGACAGCGATAATGAGCAGTTCTTC. As protein: CASSQLQDSDNEQFF.

The rearrangement joins TRBV7-9 to TRBJ2-1; no definite D call. This CDR3 has 16 amino acids. Germline CDR1 reads SEHNR; CDR2 reads FQNEAQ (reference sequence). V gave up 2 bases and J gave up 10 bases, with 21 bases separating them. CDR3 nucleotides: TGTGCCAGCAGCTTACTGTTTTCGTTTCGGAATGACGAGCAGTTCTTC. Residues: CASSLLFSFRNDEQFF.

This clone appeared a few times. The J gene is TRBJ2-7, the V gene TRBV10-3; no clear D. Germline CDR1 ENHRY, CDR2 SYGVKD. The length of the CDR3 is 14 residues. V shed 0 bases and J shed 0 bases, with 6 bases lying between them. The CDR3 reads CAISESQASYEQYF. CDR3 coding DNA: TGTGCCATCAGTGAGTCGCAGGCCTCCTACGAGCAGTACTTC.

V usage is TRBV5-6 and J usage is TRBJ2-5, with a weak D call TRBD1 (6 bases). Germline-derived CDR1 and CDR2 are SGHDT and YYEEEE. The CDR3 extends over 16 amino acids. The V and J ends lost 4 bases and 3 bases respectively, with 19 bases between them. For the CDR3, the DNA is TGTGCCAGCAGCGCGACAGGTCGGAATCTAGAAGAGACCCAGTACTTC. It specifies CASSATGRNLEETQYF.

V usage is TRBV5-1 and J usage is TRBJ1-5, with 7 positions matching TRBD1. This CDR3 has 18 residues. V shed 4 bases and J 0 bases; nucleotides not matched to a gene: 13. Germline V gene lookup returns CDR1 SGHRS and CDR2 YFSETQ. The CDR3 protein is CASSPDRARDHSNQPQHF. In nucleotides, the CDR3 is TGCGCCAGCAGCCCCGACAGGGCCAGGGACCATAGCAATCAGCCCCAGCATTTT.